This T cell receptor (beta chain) was sequenced for a study of cytomegalovirus exposure and HLA in healthy donors. In the case of this clone: As yet, its antigen is unknown.

This CDR3 comprises 14 residues. Germline-derived CDR1 and CDR2 are SEHNR and FQNEAQ (reference sequence). Deletions cut 7 bases from V and 4 bases from J, with 16 bases between. With 60 Vbeta and 13 Jbeta primers, the PCR was carried out. Clones were read by immunoSEQ multiplex PCR, and TCRdb kept only the in-frame ones, dropping some. Here the sample table reports 150,000 to 200,000 clones. General observations from the study: Within an earlier analysis, most TCR beta V segments proved productive either about 90% or about 30% of the time.

The sample comprised PBMCs. The chain employs TRBV7-9 and TRBJ1-2, with D maybe TRBD1 (6 bases). The sequence derives from a woman between 18 and 29 years old in good health and CMV-seropositive. The CDR3: CASTYGGAGYGYTF. Written as DNA, the CDR3 is TGTGCCAGCACTTATGGGGGGGCGGGCTATGGCTACACCTTC.